One and the same sample provided the 31 T cell receptor beta chains below, sequenced in a study of shared clonotypes between healthy human individuals. The table came from immunoSEQ multiplex PCR; TCRdb's copy has only in-frame clones and leaves some out. The table has roughly 2.2 million clones, more than 85% seen once; the top ten hold about 0.39%. The sample was naive CD4+ T cells from PBMCs. Subset noted: CD45RA+ positively selected. These receptors all come from a man aged 18 to 35 in good health. Some clones in this sample may be carry-over from other donors' samples.

The V call is TRBV27, the J call TRBJ2-6; no clear D gene. The CDR3 length is 19 residues. Germline CDR1 reads MNHEY; CDR2 reads SMNVEV (reference sequence). V was pared by 0 bases and J by 2 bases, with 17 bases between. The CDR3 loop is CASSLSIWARSPGANVLTF. The DNA for the CDR3 is TGTGCCAGCAGTTTATCTATATGGGCGAGGTCCCCTGGGGCCAACGTCCTGACTTTC.

The chain uses TRBV29-1 and TRBJ2-5, with a possible D match to TRBD2 (6 bases). The CDR3 runs 12 residues. V was trimmed by 4 bases and J by 5 bases, leaving 11 bases between them. Germline-derived CDR1 and CDR2 are SQVTM and ANQGSEA. The CDR3 loop is CSVGRDSETQYF. As DNA, the CDR3 is TGCAGCGTTGGGAGGGATAGCGAGACCCAGTACTTC.

This chain joins TRBV5-4 and TRBJ2-5, with 9 bases aligning to TRBD1. Germline-derived CDR1 and CDR2 are SGHNT and YYREEE (reference sequence). V dropped 5 bases and J dropped 6; count of bases not matched to a gene: 8. The CDR3 contains 14 residues. The CDR3 sequence is CASSFGQGLQTQYF. For the CDR3, the DNA is TGTGCCAGCAGTTTCGGACAGGGGCTACAGACCCAGTACTTC. Using reference TRBV5-4 and TRBJ2-5 for the parts outside the CDR3, the full variable domain is ETGVTQSPTHLIKTRGQQVTLRCSSQSGHNTVSWYQQALGQGPQFIFQYYREEENGRGNFPPRFSGLQFPNYSSELNVNALELDDSALYLCASSFGQGLQTQYFGPGTRLLVL.

Comments on this clone: The sample contains more than one DNA sequence encoding this CDR3. As DNA, the CDR3 is TGTGCCACCAGCAGAGAGAGGACCGGGGAGCTGTTTTTT. Amino acids: CATSRERTGELFF. The rearrangement links TRBV15 to TRBJ2-2; D gene uncertain. The CDR3 extends over 13 amino acids. The germline V and J ends were trimmed by 0 bases and 5 bases, with 4 bases remaining between them. Germline V gene data show CDR1 as LNHNV and CDR2 as YYDKDF (reference sequence).

On this clone itself: This sample includes further DNA sequences coding for the same CDR3. The chain uses TRBV5-1 and TRBJ2-3, with 8 bases lining up with TRBD2. The CDR3 is 15 amino acids. CDR1 and CDR2 (germline): SGHRS, YFSETQ. Germline trimming cut 1 base from V and 3 bases from J; bases unmatched to any gene: 4. The chain's CDR3 is CASSLPAGGTDTQYF. The DNA for the CDR3 is TGCGCCAGCAGCTTGCCGGCGGGAGGAACAGATACGCAGTATTTT.

A note on this clone: The same CDR3 is also encoded by other DNA sequences in this sample. The J gene is TRBJ1-3, the V gene TRBV5-1; D gene uncertain. V was cut by 0 bases and J by 0 bases, with 10 bases left in between. The germline V gene encodes CDR1 SGHRS and CDR2 YFSETQ. This CDR3 is built from 16 residues. The CDR3 DNA is TGCGCCAGCAGCTTGGAAGGACCAAGCTCTGGAAACACCATATATTTT. It yields the protein CASSLEGPSSGNTIYF. The whole variable domain, filled in from reference TRBV5-1 and TRBJ1-3, reads KAGVTQTPRYLIKTRGQQVTLSCSPISGHRSVSWYQQTPGQGLQFLFEYFSETQRNKGNFPGRFSGRQFSNSRSEMNVSTLELGDSALYLCASSLEGPSSGNTIYFGEGSWLTVV.

This chain joins TRBV5-6 and TRBJ1-1; 7 nucleotides align to TRBD1. This CDR3 contains 13 residues. In germline, CDR1 is SGHDT, CDR2 YYEEEE. The J segment lost 10 bases and the V segment lost 4 bases, leaving 10 bases of the junction unmatched. For the CDR3, the DNA is TGTGCCAGCAGCGCCGGGACAGTTGGATCAGCTTTCTTT. It is translated as CASSAGTVGSAFF.

The genes are TRBV6-6 and TRBJ2-5; TRBD2 is a possible D gene (7 bases). Judging by the DNA end, TRBJ2-7 fits better; the J call may be wrong. This CDR3 has 13 residues. The germline V gene has CDR1 MNHNY and CDR2 SVGAGI (reference sequence). CDR3 DNA sequence: TGTGCCAGCCGCGGGGGCCCGACCTACGAGCAGTACTTC. Amino acids: CASRGGPTYEQYF.

V is TRBV30 and J is TRBJ2-2; D perhaps matches TRBD2 (6 bases). The germline CDR1 and CDR2 sequences are GTSNPN and SVGIG (reference sequence). CDR3 length: 20 amino acids. Trimming took off 5 bases at V and 2 bases at J, with 30 bases between the two ends. The CDR3 coding sequence is TGTGCCTGGCAGGATCCGGGACTCACTATCCTCTACCCCAACACCGGGGAGCTGTTTTTT. As protein: CAWQDPGLTILYPNTGELFF.

Details on this clone: Other nucleotide sequences from this sample produce the same CDR3. The rearrangement links TRBV5-1 to TRBJ2-1; the match to TRBD1 covers 10 bases. The germline V gene has CDR1 SGHRS and CDR2 YFSETQ. J lost 3 bases, V lost 4 bases, and 4 bases had no gene match. The CDR3 totals 15 residues. CDR3 in DNA: TGCGCCAGCAGCCAGGGACAGGGGTTCTACAATGAGCAGTTCTTC. It specifies CASSQGQGFYNEQFF. Drawing the rest from reference TRBV5-1 and TRBJ2-1, the complete variable domain is KAGVTQTPRYLIKTRGQQVTLSCSPISGHRSVSWYQQTPGQGLQFLFEYFSETQRNKGNFPGRFSGRQFSNSRSEMNVSTLELGDSALYLCASSQGQGFYNEQFFGPGTRLTVL.

The chain combines TRBV7-8 with TRBJ2-7; D is unclear. The CDR3 extends over 15 amino acids. V lost 0 bases and J lost 2, with 11 bases in between. Germline CDR1 SGHVS, CDR2 FQNEAQ. CDR3 nucleotides: TGTGCCAGCAGCTTAGCTGAAAGAGGCACCTACGAGCAGTACTTC. Translation: CASSLAERGTYEQYF. The full variable domain, its missing parts supplied by reference TRBV7-8 and TRBJ2-7, is GAGVSQSPRYKVAKRGQDVALRCDPISGHVSLFWYQQALGQGPEFLTYFQNEAQLDKSGLPSDRFFAERPEGSVSTLKIQRTQQEDSAVYLCASSLAERGTYEQYFGPGTRLTVT.

The genes are TRBV14 and TRBJ2-1, with TRBD1 as a possible D gene (6 bases). The V end lost 0 bases, the J end lost 8 bases, and 14 bases lay between the germline ends. The CDR3 spans 15 residues. Germline V gene lookup returns CDR1 SGHDN and CDR2 FVKESK. In DNA, the CDR3 is TGTGCCAGCAGCCAAGAGCTTGGACAGAAGGATGAGCAGTTCTTC. Translating it yields CASSQELGQKDEQFF.

The chain combines TRBV18 with TRBJ2-4; perhaps TRBD2 as D (5 bases). Germline V gives CDR1 KGHSH, CDR2 LQKENI. With 0 bases removed from V and 1 base from J, the gap between germline ends came to 16 bases. The CDR3 is 18 residues long. The CDR3 sequence: CASSPPGGYGVAKNIQYF. The CDR3 bases are TGTGCCAGCTCACCACCCGGAGGATATGGGGTGGCCAAAAACATTCAGTACTTC.

This chain uses TRBV19 with TRBJ1-5; TRBD1 matches 10 bases. Per the germline V gene, CDR1 is LNHDA and CDR2 is SQIVND (reference sequence). Trimming removed 5 bases from V and 4 bases from J; junction bases left unmatched: 5. The CDR3 has 15 residues. The CDR3 DNA reads as TGTGCCAGTAGTGGCCTGGGACAGGGGAATCAGCCCCAGCATTTT. Amino acids: CASSGLGQGNQPQHF.

This clone showed up just once. The rearrangement joins TRBV30 to TRBJ2-2; D gene uncertain. The CDR3 has 13 residues. CDR1 is GTSNPN and CDR2 is SVGIG in the germline V gene (reference sequence). The V gene lost 1 base and the J gene lost 4 bases, with 7 bases spanning the gap. The CDR3 coding sequence is TGTGCCTGGAGTGCCGAGCCCACCGGGGAGCTGTTTTTT. It codes for CAWSAEPTGELFF.

This chain uses TRBV19 with TRBJ2-2; possibly TRBD1 for D (6 bases). From germline, CDR1 is LNHDA and CDR2 SQIVND (reference sequence). The CDR3 runs to 15 residues. Trimming cost V 5 bases and J 5 bases, with 15 bases left between them. In nucleotides, the CDR3 is TGTGCCAGTAGTCTTCCCGGGACAAAGACCGGGGAGCTGTTTTTT. Amino acids: CASSLPGTKTGELFF.

J is TRBJ2-5 and V is TRBV18, with a weak D call TRBD2 (6 bases). Germline CDR1 is KGHSH and CDR2 is LQKENI. The CDR3 sequence is 14 residues long. The ends were cut back, 0 bases at V and 3 bases at J, with 8 bases in the middle. CDR3 loop: CASSPPGGEETQYF. In nucleotides, the CDR3 is TGTGCCAGCTCACCACCCGGCGGGGAAGAGACCCAGTACTTC.

The chain is built from TRBV5-1 and TRBJ2-5; 7 nucleotides align to TRBD1. The junction had 8 bases not matched to a gene; V was cut back by 1 base and J by 2 bases. Germline-derived CDR1 and CDR2 are SGHRS and YFSETQ. CDR3 length: 16 amino acids. In DNA form, the CDR3 reads TGCGCCAGCAGCTTGCAGGGCCCGGACAGGCAAGAGACCCAGTACTTC. Translation gives CASSLQGPDRQETQYF.

This clone has only one observation. V is TRBV5-8 and J is TRBJ2-5; D gene ambiguous. V lost 0 bases to trimming and J lost 4 bases, with 10 bases between them. CDR1 is SGHTS and CDR2 is YDEGEE in the germline V gene. CDR3 length equals 14 residues. The CDR3 sequence: CASSLDGLGETQYF. The CDR3 DNA reads as TGTGCCAGCAGCTTGGACGGGCTAGGAGAGACCCAGTACTTC.

The gene calls are TRBV6-5 and TRBJ2-5, with D perhaps given as TRBD1 or TRBD2 (5 bases each). This CDR3 has 14 amino acids. The V and J ends lost 6 bases and 0 bases respectively, with 11 bases between them. Germline V gene sequence: CDR1 MNHEY, CDR2 SVGAGI. In nucleotides, the CDR3 is TGTGCCAGCAGCCCGGGGACGGACCAAGAGACCCAGTACTTC. This gives the protein CASSPGTDQETQYF.

This clone appeared once. The V and J genes are TRBV11-2 and TRBJ2-3, with D uncertain. This CDR3 is 15 amino acids long. Trimming stripped 1 base from V and 6 bases from J, with 14 bases between. Germline V CDR1 and CDR2: SGHAT, FQNNGV. The CDR3 nucleotides read TGTGCCAGCAGCTTAGCGGCTATGACCGCGGATACGCAGTATTTT. Amino acid sequence: CASSLAAMTADTQYF.

The chain joins TRBV18 to TRBJ1-1, with D unclear. V was shortened by 4 bases and J by 4 bases, with 7 bases between the two germline ends. CDR1 and CDR2 (germline): KGHSH, LQKENI. The CDR3 length is 12 residues. The CDR3: CASSRTATEAFF. Here the CDR3 DNA reads TGTGCCAGCTCACGAACGGCCACTGAAGCTTTCTTT.

This sequence joins TRBV28 and TRBJ1-1, with a weak D call TRBD1 (5 bases). V was cut by 1 base and J by 0 bases, with 12 bases left in between. Looked up from germline, CDR1 is MDHEN and CDR2 is SYDVKM. The CDR3 runs to 16 residues. Here the CDR3 DNA reads TGTGCCAGCAGTTTATTGTGGGGACTCATGAACACTGAAGCTTTCTTT. Translation gives CASSLLWGLMNTEAFF.

This chain's CDR3 is CSVGRGESGLAGGGEQFF. In DNA, the CDR3 is TGCAGCGTTGGACGCGGCGAATCGGGACTAGCGGGAGGAGGTGAGCAGTTCTTC. This rearrangement joins TRBV29-1 to TRBJ2-1, with 15 bases matching TRBD2. Germline CDR1 is SQVTM and CDR2 is ANQGSEA. V shed 4 bases and J 9 bases; nucleotides not matched to a gene: 16. The CDR3 runs 18 residues.

The chain recombines TRBV4-1 with TRBJ1-1, with a possible D match to TRBD1 (5 bases). Germline CDR1 MGHRA, CDR2 YSYEKL. The CDR3 length is 15 residues. Trimming removed 2 bases from V and 4 bases from J, with 14 bases in between. The CDR3 nucleotides read TGCGCCAGCAGCCAATTGCCAGGGCTAGGCACTGAAGCTTTCTTT. This encodes CASSQLPGLGTEAFF.

V is TRBV9 and J is TRBJ2-5; unclear D gene. Trimming removed 0 bases at V and 4 bases at J, with 10 bases between. This CDR3 comprises 14 residues. Germline CDR1 SGDLS, CDR2 YYNGEE. The CDR3 sequence is CASSVEGLGETQYF. The CDR3 DNA follows: TGTGCCAGCAGCGTAGAAGGGCTAGGAGAGACCCAGTACTTC. Full variable domain (remainder filled in from reference TRBV9 and TRBJ2-5): DSGVTQTPKHLITATGQRVTLRCSPRSGDLSVYWYQQSLDQGLQFLIQYYNGEERAKGNILERFSAQQFPDLHSELNLSSLELGDSALYFCASSVEGLGETQYFGPGTRLLVL.

The chain is built from TRBV5-1 and TRBJ1-1; 7 nucleotides agree with TRBD1. This CDR3 contains 15 residues. The V gene's germline CDR1 is SGHRS and CDR2 YFSETQ. The V segment lost 4 bases and the J segment 1 base; nucleotides outside the gene matches: 7. CDR3 protein: CASSIQGVGNTEAFF. The CDR3 nucleotides read TGCGCCAGCAGCATCCAGGGGGTGGGGAACACTGAAGCTTTCTTT.

The V and J genes are TRBV7-9 and TRBJ2-5, with 11 bases lining up with TRBD2. The CDR3 is made up of 16 amino acids. V trimming: 5 bases; J trimming: 5 bases; junction bases outside the gene matches: 10. Germline V gene data show CDR1 as SEHNR and CDR2 as FQNEAQ (reference sequence). CDR3 coding DNA: TGTGCCAGCAGCCGTGGTAGCGGGAGGGCCGAGGAGACCCAGTACTTC. It translates to CASSRGSGRAEETQYF.

V gene TRBV11-2 combines with J gene TRBJ2-6, with D hard to call. Germline CDR1 SGHAT, CDR2 FQNNGV. The CDR3 covers 18 residues. V lost 1 base, J lost 0 bases, and 13 bases lay in between. CDR3 nucleotide sequence: TGTGCCAGCAGCTTAGTAACCGCATTATCCTCTGGGGCCAACGTCCTGACTTTC. Its protein is CASSLVTALSSGANVLTF. Full variable domain (missing parts from reference TRBV11-2 and TRBJ2-6): EAGVAQSPRYKIIEKRQSVAFWCNPISGHATLYWYQQILGQGPKLLIQFQNNGVVDDSQLPKDRFSAERLKGVDSTLKIQPAKLEDSAVYLCASSLVTALSSGANVLTFGAGSRLTVL.

A note on this clone: This sample also contains other DNA sequences that code for the same CDR3. V usage is TRBV15 and J usage is TRBJ1-2, with unresolved D. Germline CDR1 reads LNHNV; CDR2 reads YYDKDF (reference sequence). V lost 3 bases, J lost 5 bases, and 4 bases lay in between. The CDR3 has 11 amino acids. CDR3 bases: TGTGCCACCAGCAGGGGGTATGGCTACACCTTC. Translating gives CATSRGYGYTF.

The genes are TRBV4-2 and TRBJ2-2; 7 positions match TRBD1. CDR1 is LGHNA, CDR2 YNFKEQ, per germline. The ends lost 0 bases at V and 6 bases at J; junction bases unmatched: 4. The CDR3 is 15 residues long. The CDR3 sequence is CASSQDRGSAGELFF. The CDR3 bases are TGTGCCAGCAGCCAAGACAGGGGGTCGGCCGGGGAGCTGTTTTTT.